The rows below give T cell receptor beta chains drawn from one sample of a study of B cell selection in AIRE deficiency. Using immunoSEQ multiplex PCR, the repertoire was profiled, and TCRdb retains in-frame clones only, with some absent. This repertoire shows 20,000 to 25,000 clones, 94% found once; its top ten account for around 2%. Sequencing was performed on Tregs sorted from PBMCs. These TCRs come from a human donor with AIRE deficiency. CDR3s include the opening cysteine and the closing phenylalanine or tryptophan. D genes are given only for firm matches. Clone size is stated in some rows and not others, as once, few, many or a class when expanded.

cdr3_nt: TGTGCCAGCGGGGGCTACGAGCAGTACTTC
cdr3_aa: CASGGYEQYF
clone_size: NA
v_call: TRBV28
d_call: NA
j_call: TRBJ2-7

cdr3_nt: TGCGCCAGCAGAGACAGCGGGAGCTCCTACAATGAGCAGTTCTTC
cdr3_aa: CASRDSGSSYNEQFF
clone_size: NA
v_call: TRBV4-1
d_call: TRBD2
j_call: TRBJ2-1

cdr3_nt: TGTGCCAGCAGCCATATAGCTACAGGAGGCTACGAGCAGTACTTC
cdr3_aa: CASSHIATGGYEQYF
clone_size: once
v_call: TRBV5-5
d_call: NA
j_call: TRBJ2-7

cdr3_nt: TGTGCCAGCAGTGTCCTAGGTTTCGGCGAGCAGTACTTC
cdr3_aa: CASSVLGFGEQYF
clone_size: few
v_call: TRBV6-1
d_call: NA
j_call: TRBJ2-7

cdr3_nt: TGTGCCAGCTCACCGGGCCTTGGACAAGGCCGAAACAATGAGCAGTTCTTC
cdr3_aa: CASSPGLGQGRNNEQFF
clone_size: NA
v_call: TRBV18
d_call: NA
j_call: TRBJ2-1

cdr3_nt: NA
cdr3_aa: CASSYFWPRDEGGYTF
clone_size: NA
v_call: TRBV6-5
d_call: NA
j_call: TRBJ1-2

cdr3_nt: TGTGCCAGCAGCTTAGACCTGCCCGGCACTGAAGCTTTCTTT
cdr3_aa: CASSLDLPGTEAFF
clone_size: NA
v_call: TRBV7-9
d_call: NA
j_call: TRBJ1-1

cdr3_nt: TGTGCCAGCAGGACGACAGCGAACACCGGGGAGCTGTTTTTT
cdr3_aa: CASRTTANTGELFF
clone_size: few
v_call: TRBV7-3
d_call: NA
j_call: TRBJ2-2

cdr3_nt: TGTGCCAGCGCTCTCTCTAGCTATGGCTACACCTTC
cdr3_aa: CASALSSYGYTF
clone_size: NA
v_call: TRBV5-6
d_call: NA
j_call: TRBJ1-2

cdr3_nt: TGTGCCAGCTCACCGCTAGCGGGAGTTGGCACAGATACGCAGTATTTT
cdr3_aa: CASSPLAGVGTDTQYF
clone_size: NA
v_call: TRBV18
d_call: TRBD2
j_call: TRBJ2-3

cdr3_nt: TGTGCCAGCAGTGCCCTGACTAGGGGGAATCTTCGAGAGCAGTTCTTC
cdr3_aa: CASSALTRGNLREQFF
clone_size: NA
v_call: TRBV6-1
d_call: NA
j_call: TRBJ2-1

cdr3_nt: TGTGCCAGCAGCTTAGGGCCAGTAGTAATCTACGAGCAGTACTTC
cdr3_aa: CASSLGPVVIYEQYF
clone_size: NA
v_call: TRBV11-2
d_call: NA
j_call: TRBJ2-7

cdr3_nt: TGTGCCACCAGCAGGTCTTTAGGGCAGTCCAATCAGCCCCAGCATTTT
cdr3_aa: CATSRSLGQSNQPQHF
clone_size: NA
v_call: TRBV15
d_call: NA
j_call: TRBJ1-5

cdr3_nt: TGTGCCAGCAGCCCGAGCCTCGGGGCAAATGAAAAACTGTTTTTT
cdr3_aa: CASSPSLGANEKLFF
clone_size: NA
v_call: TRBV7-9
d_call: NA
j_call: TRBJ1-4

cdr3_nt: TGTGCCAGCAGTTGGAGGGAGATTGATAATGAAAAACTGTTTTTT
cdr3_aa: CASSWREIDNEKLFF
clone_size: few
v_call: TRBV6-1
d_call: NA
j_call: TRBJ1-4

cdr3_nt: TGTGCCAGCAGTGACGGTTCCAGCGGGGGTACCATGAATACGCAGTATTTT
cdr3_aa: CASSDGSSGGTMNTQYF
clone_size: NA
v_call: TRBV6-4
d_call: TRBD2
j_call: TRBJ2-3

cdr3_nt: TGTGCCAGCAGCGTAGGCCCTTCGTTGAATCAGCCCCAGCATTTT
cdr3_aa: CASSVGPSLNQPQHF
clone_size: NA
v_call: TRBV9
d_call: NA
j_call: TRBJ1-5

cdr3_nt: TGTGCCAGCAGTGGATTGTTTGCGGGACTAGCGGTAAAAGAGACCCAGTACTTC
cdr3_aa: CASSGLFAGLAVKETQYF
clone_size: NA
v_call: TRBV2
d_call: TRBD2
j_call: TRBJ2-5

cdr3_nt: TGTGCCAGCAGTTATCGTGGGGGCCTCACAGATACGCAGTATTTT
cdr3_aa: CASSYRGGLTDTQYF
clone_size: NA
v_call: TRBV6-5
d_call: NA
j_call: TRBJ2-3

cdr3_nt: TGTGCCATCAGTGAGTCTTTGGACGCCAGGACGGGTTTCTTT
cdr3_aa: CAISESLDARTGFF
clone_size: NA
v_call: TRBV10-3
d_call: NA
j_call: TRBJ1-1

cdr3_nt: TGTGCCAGCAGCTTAAGTGGGCTTTATTGGGCGGGCCCCTCCTACAATGAGCAGTTCTTC
cdr3_aa: CASSLSGLYWAGPSYNEQFF
clone_size: NA
v_call: TRBV7-6
d_call: NA
j_call: TRBJ2-1

cdr3_nt: TGTGCCAGTAGTATTATTTCAAGCCGATGGGGCAATGAGCAGTTCTTC
cdr3_aa: CASSIISSRWGNEQFF
clone_size: NA
v_call: TRBV19
d_call: NA
j_call: TRBJ2-1

cdr3_nt: TGTGCCAGCAGCTTGGACCTAGTAGGCTACAAGCAGTACTTC
cdr3_aa: CASSLDLVGYKQYF
clone_size: NA
v_call: TRBV5-6
d_call: NA
j_call: TRBJ2-7